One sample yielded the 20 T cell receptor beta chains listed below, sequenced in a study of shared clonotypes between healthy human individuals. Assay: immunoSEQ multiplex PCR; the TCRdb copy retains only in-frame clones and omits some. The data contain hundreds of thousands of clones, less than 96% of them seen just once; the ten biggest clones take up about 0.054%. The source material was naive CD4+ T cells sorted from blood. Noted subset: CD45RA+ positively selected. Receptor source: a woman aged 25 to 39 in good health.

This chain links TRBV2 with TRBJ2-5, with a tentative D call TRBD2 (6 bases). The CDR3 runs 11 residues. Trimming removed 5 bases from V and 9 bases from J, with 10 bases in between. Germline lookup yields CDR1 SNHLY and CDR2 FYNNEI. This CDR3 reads CASSSGLAQYF. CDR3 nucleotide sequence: TGTGCCAGCAGTTCGGGACTGGCCCAGTACTTC.

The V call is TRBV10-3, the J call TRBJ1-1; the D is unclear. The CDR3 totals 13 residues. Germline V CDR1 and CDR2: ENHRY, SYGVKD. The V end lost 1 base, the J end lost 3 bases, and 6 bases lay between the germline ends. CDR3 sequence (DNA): TGTGCCATCAGTGAGTGGTCGTACACTGAAGCTTTCTTT. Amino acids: CAISEWSYTEAFF.

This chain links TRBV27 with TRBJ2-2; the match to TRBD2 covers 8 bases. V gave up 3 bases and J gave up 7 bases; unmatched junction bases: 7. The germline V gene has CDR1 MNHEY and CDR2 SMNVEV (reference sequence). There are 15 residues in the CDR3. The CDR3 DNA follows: TGTGCCAGCAGTTTCGCGGGAGGCAGGCGCGGGGAGCTGTTTTTT. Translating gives CASSFAGGRRGELFF.

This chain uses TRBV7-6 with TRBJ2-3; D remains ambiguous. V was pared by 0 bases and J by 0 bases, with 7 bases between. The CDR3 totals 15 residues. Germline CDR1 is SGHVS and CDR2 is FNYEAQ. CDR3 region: CASSLALLSTDTQYF. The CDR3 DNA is TGTGCCAGCAGCTTAGCGCTGCTAAGCACAGATACGCAGTATTTT. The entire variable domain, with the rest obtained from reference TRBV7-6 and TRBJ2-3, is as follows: GAGVSQSPRYKVTKRGQDVALRCDPISGHVSLYWYRQALGQGPEFLTYFNYEAQQDKSGLPNDRFSAERPEGSISTLTIQRTEQRDSAMYRCASSLALLSTDTQYFGPGTRLTVL.

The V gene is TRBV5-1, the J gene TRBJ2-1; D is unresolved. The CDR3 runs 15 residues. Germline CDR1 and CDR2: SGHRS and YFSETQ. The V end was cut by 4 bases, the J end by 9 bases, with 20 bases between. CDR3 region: CASSLLLGSMGEQFF. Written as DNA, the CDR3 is TGCGCCAGCAGCCTCCTCTTAGGAAGCATGGGTGAGCAGTTCTTC.

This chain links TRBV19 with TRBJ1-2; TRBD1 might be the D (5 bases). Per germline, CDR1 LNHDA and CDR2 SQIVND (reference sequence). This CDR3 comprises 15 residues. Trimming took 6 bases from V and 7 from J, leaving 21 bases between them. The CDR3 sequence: CASRDFNRGVGGYTF. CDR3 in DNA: TGTGCCAGTAGGGACTTCAATCGGGGGGTAGGTGGCTACACCTTC.

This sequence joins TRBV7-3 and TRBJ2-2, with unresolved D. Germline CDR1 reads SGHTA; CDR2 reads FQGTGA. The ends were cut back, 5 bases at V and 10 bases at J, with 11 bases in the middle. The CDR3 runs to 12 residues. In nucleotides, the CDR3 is TGTGCCAGCAGCAACAACCCCCCGGAGCTGTTTTTT. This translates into CASSNNPPELFF.

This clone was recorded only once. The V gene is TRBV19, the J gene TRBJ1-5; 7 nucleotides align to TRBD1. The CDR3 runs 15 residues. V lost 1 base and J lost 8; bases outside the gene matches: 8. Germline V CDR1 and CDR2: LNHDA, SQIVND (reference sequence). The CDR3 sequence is CASSIVTGEGKPQHF. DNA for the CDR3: TGTGCCAGTAGTATAGTCACAGGGGAGGGGAAGCCCCAGCATTTT.

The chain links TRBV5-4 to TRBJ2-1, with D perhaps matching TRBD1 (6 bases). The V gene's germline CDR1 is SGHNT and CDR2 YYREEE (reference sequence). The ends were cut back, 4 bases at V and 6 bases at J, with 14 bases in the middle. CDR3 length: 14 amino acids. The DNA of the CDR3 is TGTGCCAGCAGCACCCCGAACAGGGTCAATGAGCAGTTCTTC. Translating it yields CASSTPNRVNEQFF.

The CDR3 here is CASRVRTAKSTDTQYF. The CDR3 nucleotides are TGTGCCAGCAGAGTAAGGACAGCAAAAAGCACAGATACGCAGTATTTT. This chain links TRBV28 with TRBJ2-3; D possibly corresponds to TRBD1 (6 bases). With 6 bases removed from V and 0 bases from J, the gap between germline ends came to 16 bases. The CDR3 covers 16 residues. Germline V gene lookup returns CDR1 MDHEN and CDR2 SYDVKM.

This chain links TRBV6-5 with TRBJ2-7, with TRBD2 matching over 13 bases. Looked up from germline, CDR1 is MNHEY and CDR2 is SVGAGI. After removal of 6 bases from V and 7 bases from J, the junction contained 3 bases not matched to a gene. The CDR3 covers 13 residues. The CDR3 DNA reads TGTGCCAGCAGCCGGACTAGCGGGAGTGAGCAGTACTTC. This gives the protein CASSRTSGSEQYF.

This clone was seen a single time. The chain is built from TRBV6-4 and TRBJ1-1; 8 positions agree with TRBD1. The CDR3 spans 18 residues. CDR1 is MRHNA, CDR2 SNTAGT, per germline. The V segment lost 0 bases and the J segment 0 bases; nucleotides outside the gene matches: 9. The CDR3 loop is CASSDSTGQGFMNTEAFF. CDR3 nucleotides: TGTGCCAGCAGTGACTCGACTGGACAGGGTTTCATGAACACTGAAGCTTTCTTT.

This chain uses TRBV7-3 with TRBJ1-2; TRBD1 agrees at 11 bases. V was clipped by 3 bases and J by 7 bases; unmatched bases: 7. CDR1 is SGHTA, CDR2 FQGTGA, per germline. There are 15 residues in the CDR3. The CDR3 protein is CASSFTGQGEGGYTF. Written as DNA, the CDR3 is TGTGCCAGCAGCTTTACGGGACAGGGGGAAGGTGGCTACACCTTC.

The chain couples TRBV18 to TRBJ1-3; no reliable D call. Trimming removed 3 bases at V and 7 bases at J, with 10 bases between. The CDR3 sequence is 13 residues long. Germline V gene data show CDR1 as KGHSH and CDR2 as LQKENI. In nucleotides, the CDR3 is TGTGCCAGCTCACCGGCAGTGGGGAACACCATATATTTT. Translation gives CASSPAVGNTIYF.

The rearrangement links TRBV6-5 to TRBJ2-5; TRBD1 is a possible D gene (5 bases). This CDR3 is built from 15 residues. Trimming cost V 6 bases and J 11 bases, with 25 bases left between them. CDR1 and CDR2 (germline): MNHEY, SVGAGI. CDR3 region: CASSYAFAGKKEQYF. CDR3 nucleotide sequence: TGTGCCAGCAGCTACGCCTTTGCAGGGAAAAAGGAGCAGTACTTC.

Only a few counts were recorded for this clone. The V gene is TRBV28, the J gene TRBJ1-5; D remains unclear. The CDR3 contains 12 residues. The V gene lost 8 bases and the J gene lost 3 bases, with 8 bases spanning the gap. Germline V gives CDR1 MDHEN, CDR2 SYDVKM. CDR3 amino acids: CASRTLNQPQHF. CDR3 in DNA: TGTGCCAGCCGGACTCTCAATCAGCCCCAGCATTTT. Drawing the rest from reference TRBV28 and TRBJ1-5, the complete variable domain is DVKVTQSSRYLVKRTGEKVFLECVQDMDHENMFWYRQDPGLGLRLIYFSYDVKMKEKGDIPEGYSVSREKKERFSLILESASTNQTSMYLCASRTLNQPQHFGDGTRLSIL.

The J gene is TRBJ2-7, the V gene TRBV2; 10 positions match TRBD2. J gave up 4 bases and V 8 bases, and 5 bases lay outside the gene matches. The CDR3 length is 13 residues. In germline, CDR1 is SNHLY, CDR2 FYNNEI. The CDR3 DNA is TGTGCCAGCTCCGCAGCGGGAGGGTACGAGCAGTACTTC. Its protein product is CASSAAGGYEQYF.

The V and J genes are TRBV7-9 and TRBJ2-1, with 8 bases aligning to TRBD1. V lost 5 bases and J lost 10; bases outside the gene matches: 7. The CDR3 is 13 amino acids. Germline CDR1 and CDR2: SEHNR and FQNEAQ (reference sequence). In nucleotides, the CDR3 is TGTGCCAGCAGCGCGGGACAGGTAGGAGAGCAGTTCTTC. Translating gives CASSAGQVGEQFF.

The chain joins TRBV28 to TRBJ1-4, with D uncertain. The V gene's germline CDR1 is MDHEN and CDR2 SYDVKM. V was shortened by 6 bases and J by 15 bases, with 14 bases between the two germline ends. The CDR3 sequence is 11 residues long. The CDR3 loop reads CASRSGPKMFF. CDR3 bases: TGTGCCAGCAGGTCCGGACCGAAGATGTTTTTT.

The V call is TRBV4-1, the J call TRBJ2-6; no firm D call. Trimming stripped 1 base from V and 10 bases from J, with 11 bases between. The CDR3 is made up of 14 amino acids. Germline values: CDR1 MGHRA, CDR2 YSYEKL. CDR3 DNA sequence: TGCGCCAGCAGCCAAGGGAGAGGCGTAAACGTCCTGACTTTC. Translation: CASSQGRGVNVLTF.